This record concerns one T cell receptor (beta chain) sequence. As yet, its antigen is unknown. The junction does not match germline at one end; this may be a read error. Germline CDR1 is SGHRS and CDR2 is YFSETQ. CDR3 length: 15 amino acids. These data are taken from a study of blood T cells in healthy people across ages. Those donating, healthy Caucasian individuals from Russia, were aged roughly 6 to 95. A second PCR of roughly 7 to 11 cycles used a sample-barcoded 5' primer and a J-beta primer mix. TCRdb re-analysed the 5' RACE reads in MiXCR, keeping a single row per CDR3 protein. This repertoire shows roughly 900,000 distinct CDR3 sequences, around 26% found once; its top ten account for roughly 17%. Study-level results: Unsorted PBMCs ruled out conclusive naive versus antigen-experienced comparison. Aged donors had fewer naive CD4+ cells and lower diversity than long-lived donors.

The V gene is TRBV5-1, the J gene TRBJ1-2, with a tentative D call TRBD1 (5 bases). The specimen was blood. This clonotype was obtained from a woman aged 80 or over in good health. CDR3: CASSLSSGRLYGCTF. CDR3 coding DNA: TGCGCCAGCAGCTTAAGCTCAGGGAGACTGTATGGCTGCACCTTC. The full variable domain, in which reference TRBV5-1 and TRBJ1-2 provide the parts outside the CDR3, is KAGVTQTPRYLIKTRGQQVTLSCSPISGHRSVSWYQQTPGQGLQFLFEYFSETQRNKGNFPGRFSGRQFSNSRSEMNVSTLELGDSALYLCASSLSSGRLYGCTFGSGTRLTVV.